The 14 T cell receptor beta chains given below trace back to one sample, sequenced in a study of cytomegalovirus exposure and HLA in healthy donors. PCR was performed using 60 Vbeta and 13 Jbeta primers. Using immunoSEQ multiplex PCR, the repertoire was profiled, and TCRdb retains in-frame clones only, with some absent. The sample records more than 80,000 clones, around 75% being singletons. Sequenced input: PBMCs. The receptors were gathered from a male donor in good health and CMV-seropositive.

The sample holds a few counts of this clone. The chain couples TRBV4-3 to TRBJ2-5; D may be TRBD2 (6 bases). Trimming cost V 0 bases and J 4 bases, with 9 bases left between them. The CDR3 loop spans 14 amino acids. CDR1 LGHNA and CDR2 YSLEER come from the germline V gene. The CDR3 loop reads CASSQDWGGETQYF. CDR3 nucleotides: TGCGCCAGCAGCCAAGATTGGGGAGGAGAGACCCAGTACTTC.

CDR3 region: CASSLVLAGGLNTGELFF. CDR3 in DNA: TGCGCCAGCAGCTTGGTTCTAGCGGGAGGACTGAACACCGGGGAGCTGTTTTTT. The chain carries TRBV5-1 and TRBJ2-2, with 11 bases that match TRBD2. Germline CDR1 and CDR2: SGHRS and YFSETQ. The CDR3 contains 18 residues. Trimming removed 0 bases from V and 1 base from J; junction bases left unmatched: 5.

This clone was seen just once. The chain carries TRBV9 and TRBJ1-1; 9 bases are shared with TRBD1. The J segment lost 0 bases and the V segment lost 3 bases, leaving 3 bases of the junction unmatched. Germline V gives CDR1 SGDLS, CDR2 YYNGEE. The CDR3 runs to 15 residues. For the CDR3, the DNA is TGTGCCAGCAGCGCAAACAGGGGGCTGAACACTGAAGCTTTCTTT. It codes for CASSANRGLNTEAFF.

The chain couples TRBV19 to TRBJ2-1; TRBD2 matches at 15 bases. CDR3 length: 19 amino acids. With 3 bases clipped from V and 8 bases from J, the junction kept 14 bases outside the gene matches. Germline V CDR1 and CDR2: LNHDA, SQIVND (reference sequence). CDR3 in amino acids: CASSIWGTSGRPKGHEQFF. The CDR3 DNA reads TGTGCCAGTAGTATCTGGGGGACTAGCGGGAGGCCGAAGGGGCATGAGCAGTTCTTC.

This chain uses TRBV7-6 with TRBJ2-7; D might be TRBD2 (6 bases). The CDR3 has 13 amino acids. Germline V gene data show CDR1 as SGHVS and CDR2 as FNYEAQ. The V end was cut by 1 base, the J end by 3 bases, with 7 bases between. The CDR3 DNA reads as TGTGCCAGCAGCTTAGTGGGGGGCTACGAGCAGTACTTC. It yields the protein CASSLVGGYEQYF.

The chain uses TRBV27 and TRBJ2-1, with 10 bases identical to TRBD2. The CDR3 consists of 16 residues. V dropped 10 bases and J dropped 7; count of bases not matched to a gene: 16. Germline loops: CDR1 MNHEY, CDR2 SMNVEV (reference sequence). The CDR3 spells CATHGLAGGVSNEQFF. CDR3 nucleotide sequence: TGTGCCACCCACGGCTTAGCGGGAGGTGTTTCAAATGAGCAGTTCTTC.

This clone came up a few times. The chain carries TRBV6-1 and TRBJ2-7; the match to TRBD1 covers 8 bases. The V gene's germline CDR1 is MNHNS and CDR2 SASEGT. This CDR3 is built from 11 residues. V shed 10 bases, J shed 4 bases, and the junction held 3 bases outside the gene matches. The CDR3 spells CATRQGYEQYF. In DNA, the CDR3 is TGTGCCACCCGACAGGGGTACGAGCAGTACTTC.

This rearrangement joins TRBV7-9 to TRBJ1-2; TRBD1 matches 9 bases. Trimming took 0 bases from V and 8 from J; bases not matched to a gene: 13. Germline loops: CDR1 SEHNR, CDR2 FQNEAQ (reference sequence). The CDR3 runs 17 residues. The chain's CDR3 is CASSLAARQGEMSGYTF. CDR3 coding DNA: TGTGCCAGCAGCTTAGCGGCGCGACAGGGGGAAATGAGCGGCTACACCTTC.

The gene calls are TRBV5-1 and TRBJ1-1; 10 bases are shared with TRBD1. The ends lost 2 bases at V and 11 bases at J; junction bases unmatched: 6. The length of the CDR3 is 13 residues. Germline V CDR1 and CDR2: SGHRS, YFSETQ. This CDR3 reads CASSFTGQGFAFF. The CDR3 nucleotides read TGCGCCAGCAGCTTCACGGGACAGGGGTTTGCTTTCTTT.

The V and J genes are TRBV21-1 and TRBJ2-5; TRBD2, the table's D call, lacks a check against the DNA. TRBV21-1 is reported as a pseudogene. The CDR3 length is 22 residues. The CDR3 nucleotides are TGTGCCAGCAGCAAAGCCCCATCCCTTAGACTAGCGGGGGACCAACTCCAAGAGACCCAGTACTTC. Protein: CASSKAPSLRLAGDQLQETQYF.

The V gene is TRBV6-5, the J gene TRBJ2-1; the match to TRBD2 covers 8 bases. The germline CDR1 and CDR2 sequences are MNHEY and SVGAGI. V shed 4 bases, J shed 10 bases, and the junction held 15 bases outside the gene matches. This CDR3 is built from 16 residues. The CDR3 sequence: CASSSFRLAGSGEQFF. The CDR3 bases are TGTGCCAGCAGTTCTTTCCGCCTAGCGGGTTCAGGGGAGCAGTTCTTC.

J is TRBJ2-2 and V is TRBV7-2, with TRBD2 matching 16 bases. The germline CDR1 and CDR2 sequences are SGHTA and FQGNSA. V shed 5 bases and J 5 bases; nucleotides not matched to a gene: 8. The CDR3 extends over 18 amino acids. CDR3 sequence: CASSGPGLAGGRTGELFF. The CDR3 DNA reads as TGTGCCAGCAGCGGACCGGGACTAGCGGGAGGGCGGACCGGGGAGCTGTTTTTT.

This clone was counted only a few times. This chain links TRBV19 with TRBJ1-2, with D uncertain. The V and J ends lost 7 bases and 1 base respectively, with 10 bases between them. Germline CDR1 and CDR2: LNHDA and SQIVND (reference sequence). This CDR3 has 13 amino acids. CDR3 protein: CASKLAGNYGYTF. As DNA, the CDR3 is TGTGCCAGTAAGTTAGCCGGTAACTATGGCTACACCTTC.

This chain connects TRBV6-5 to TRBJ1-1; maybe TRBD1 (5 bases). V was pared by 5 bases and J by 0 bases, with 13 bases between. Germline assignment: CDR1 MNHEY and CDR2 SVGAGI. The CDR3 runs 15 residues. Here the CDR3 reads CASSRTQGLNTEAFF. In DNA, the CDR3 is TGTGCCAGCAGTCGGACCCAGGGCTTGAACACTGAAGCTTTCTTT.